This T cell receptor (beta chain) appears in the sequencing data of a study of OX40 agonist ivuxolimab in advanced cancers. Study-wide results and caveats: Partial responders dosed at 0.1-3.0 mg/kg displayed clonal expansion ranking among the lowest.

The table came from immunoSEQ multiplex PCR; TCRdb's copy has only in-frame clones and leaves some out. Here the sample spans 55,000 to 75,000 clones, 80% to 90% being singletons. This clone was seen once. Its antigen is as yet unknown. The CDR3 is made up of 14 amino acids. With V trimmed by 4 bases and J by 4 bases, 4 bases remained unmatched. CDR1 is SGHAT and CDR2 is FQNNGV in the germline V gene. Autoimmune disease history or systemic immunosuppression excluded patients. The origin of this receptor is an adult with an advanced solid tumor such as melanoma, head and neck, liver or kidney cancer. Here the sequenced sample was CD4+ or CD8+ T cells sorted from blood, taken in a trial of the OX40 agonist ivuxolimab. This chain joins TRBV11-2 and TRBJ2-1, with 7 bases fitting TRBD2. CDR3 in amino acids: CASSSLARYNEQFF. Written as DNA, the CDR3 is TGTGCCAGCAGCTCACTAGCGCGTTACAATGAGCAGTTCTTC.